This T cell receptor beta chain is from a study of blood T cell repertoires in COVID-19. Overall study: From T cells, B-cell-depleted T cells, or PBMCs came the material, which was cDNA or gDNA.

Participants were placed into cohorts based on the clinical history they reported. This clone came up many times. The CDR3 length is 14 residues. The germline V gene has CDR1 SGDLS and CDR2 YYNGEE. J gave up 8 bases and V 3 bases, and 9 bases lay outside the gene matches. Original handling: Estimates of nucleated cell counts were drawn from the amplification of reference gene primers. Here immunoSEQ multiplex PCR was the method, and the copy in TCRdb shows in-frame clones only, minus some. The V and J calls and clone size come from that table; D and trimming were worked out from the DNA. The sample consists of about 400,000 clones, over 75% of them appearing once.

The sequence derives from a woman aged 40 to 55 with acute COVID-19. The sample was PBMCs or T cells enriched from blood (not recorded which). The V gene is TRBV9, the J gene TRBJ1-2, with 8 bases that match TRBD1. The CDR3 nucleotides are TGTGCCAGCAGCGGGGAGGGACAGGAGGGGGGCTACACCTTC. Its protein product is CASSGEGQEGGYTF.